This TCR beta chain stems from a study of T-cell memory formation after mild COVID-19. Across the whole study: Clusters of TCRs were largely donor specific.

The CDR3 spans 14 residues. V lost 8 bases and J 3 bases, leaving 17 bases between the germline ends. Germline V gene sequence: CDR1 MNHEY, CDR2 SVGEGT. This clonotype was seen at least ten times. 5'RACE, which relied on constant-segment primers, yielded TCR alpha and TCR beta cDNA libraries carrying sample barcodes and UMIs. TCRdb reprocessed the 5' RACE reads with MiXCR, giving one entry per CDR3 protein. The sample gives tens of thousands of distinct CDR3 sequences, more than 7% of which show up once; approximately 1.5% is in the top ten. V gene TRBV6-2 or TRBV6-3 combines with J gene TRBJ2-7, with a tentative D call TRBD1 (6 bases). Specimen: PBMCs or a T cell subset sorted from them (not recorded which). This receptor was obtained from a man between 18 and 29 years old who had mild COVID-19 (a few samples of this study predate the infection). Cell type and time point are not known. The CDR3 DNA reads TGTGCCAGCGAGCAACAGGGCCGTGGCTACGAGCAGTACTTC. The encoded protein is CASEQQGRGYEQYF.